Each of the 11 T cell receptor beta chains below was sequenced from the same sample in a study of Ad26.COV2.S vaccination and SARS-CoV-2 variants. Treatment described: 15 to 20 received Ad26.COV2.S at low or high dose, single or two shots; roughly five received placebo; per-sample allocation not given. Repertoires come from day 63 after the first vaccine or placebo injection. TCRdb's copy holds only in-frame clones and misses some; the assay was immunoSEQ multiplex PCR. The sample includes 350,000 to 500,000 clones, approximately 89% of them seen just once. The sequencing here drew on peripheral blood, taken in a trial of Ad26.COV2.S vaccine versus placebo. The receptors come from a person between 18 and 65 years old who received the Ad26.COV2.S COVID-19 vaccine or a placebo.

The chain links TRBV2 to TRBJ2-1, with 7 bases aligning to TRBD2. The germline V gene has CDR1 SNHLY and CDR2 FYNNEI. With V trimmed by 4 bases and J by 6 bases, 3 bases remained unmatched. CDR3 length equals 13 residues. CDR3 sequence reads: CASSGTRVNEQFF. The CDR3 DNA follows: TGTGCCAGCAGTGGGACTAGAGTCAATGAGCAGTTCTTC. Drawing the rest from reference TRBV2 and TRBJ2-1, the complete variable domain is EPEVTQTPSHQVTQMGQEVILRCVPISNHLYFYWYRQILGQKVEFLVSFYNNEISEKSEIFDDQFSVERPDGSNFTLKIRSTKLEDSAMYFCASSGTRVNEQFFGPGTRLTVL.

The chain joins TRBV9 to TRBJ1-2, with TRBD1 matching over 7 bases. Trimming at V came to 1 base and at J to 3 bases, leaving 6 bases not matched to a gene. Germline CDR1 is SGDLS and CDR2 is YYNGEE. This CDR3 is 15 amino acids long. The CDR3 coding sequence is TGTGCCAGCAGCGTAAACAGGGGAGCGGACTATGGCTACACCTTC. This sequence encodes CASSVNRGADYGYTF. Combining the CDR3 with reference TRBV9 and TRBJ1-2 gives the whole variable domain DSGVTQTPKHLITATGQRVTLRCSPRSGDLSVYWYQQSLDQGLQFLIQYYNGEERAKGNILERFSAQQFPDLHSELNLSSLELGDSALYFCASSVNRGADYGYTFGSGTRLTVV.

There are a few counts of this clone. The V call is TRBV9, the J call TRBJ1-6; a weak D match, TRBD1 (5 bases). The ends were cut back, 4 bases at V and 5 bases at J, with 16 bases in the middle. CDR1 is SGDLS and CDR2 is YYNGEE in the germline V gene. The CDR3 is 16 residues long. CDR3 in DNA: TGTGCCAGCAGCCTTGTCCGGGACGGTGATAATTCACCCCTCCACTTT. This gives the protein CASSLVRDGDNSPLHF.

Comments on this clone: The sample carries other DNA sequences with the same CDR3. The rearrangement uses TRBV7-2 and TRBJ1-3, with unresolved D. This CDR3 region has 13 residues. The germline V gene encodes CDR1 SGHTA and CDR2 FQGNSA. Trimming pared 6 bases from V and 0 bases from J, leaving 6 bases between. CDR3 sequence: CASSSSSGNTIYF. The DNA of the CDR3 is TGTGCCAGCAGTAGCTCCTCTGGAAACACCATATATTTT. The full variable domain, completed using reference TRBV7-2 and TRBJ1-3, is GAGVSQSPSNKVTEKGKDVELRCDPISGHTALYWYRQSLGQGLEFLIYFQGNSAPDKSGLPSDRFSAERTGGSVSTLTIQRTQQEDSAVYLCASSSSSGNTIYFGEGSWLTVV.

V is TRBV7-9 and J is TRBJ1-1; TRBD1 matches at 7 bases. This CDR3 contains 15 residues. V was pared by 5 bases and J by 1 base, with 7 bases of the junction left unmatched. The germline V gene encodes CDR1 SEHNR and CDR2 FQNEAQ (reference sequence). The CDR3 coding sequence is TGTGCCAGCAGCCCAAACAGGGGATGGAACACTGAAGCTTTCTTT. Its protein is CASSPNRGWNTEAFF.

CDR3 sequence (DNA): TGTGCCAGCAGCTTGCGATGGGACGCCGGCTACACCTTC. It is translated as CASSLRWDAGYTF. The chain carries TRBV7-9 and TRBJ1-2; tentative D call: TRBD1 (5 bases). Per germline, CDR1 SEHNR and CDR2 FQNEAQ (reference sequence). The CDR3 totals 13 residues. V was cut by 3 bases and J by 8 bases, with 13 bases left in between.

The chain uses TRBV10-2 and TRBJ1-2, with TRBD1 as a possible D gene (6 bases). Trimming cost V 8 bases and J 4 bases, with 11 bases left between them. This CDR3 has 12 amino acids. Germline assignment: CDR1 WSHSY and CDR2 SAAADI. The CDR3, as DNA: TGCGCCAGCGCGGACAGTGCCTATGGCTACACCTTC. Translating it yields CASADSAYGYTF.

CDR3 protein: CASSLSWGEGETQYF. In DNA form, the CDR3 reads TGTGCCAGCAGCTTAAGTTGGGGGGAGGGCGAGACCCAGTACTTC. The chain uses TRBV7-9 and TRBJ2-5, with TRBD2 matching 7 bases. The CDR3 has 15 residues. The trim removed 2 bases at V and 5 bases at J, leaving 8 bases unmatched. Germline V lookup: CDR1 SEHNR, CDR2 FQNEAQ (reference sequence).

The chain links TRBV2 to TRBJ2-5; 8 bases line up with TRBD2. J gave up 5 bases and V 8 bases, and 7 bases lay outside the gene matches. Germline V gene lookup returns CDR1 SNHLY and CDR2 FYNNEI. The CDR3 has 13 amino acids. Here the CDR3 reads CASSGLASETQYF. CDR3 coding DNA: TGTGCCAGCTCCGGACTAGCTAGTGAGACCCAGTACTTC.

This clone was recorded only once. V is TRBV30 and J is TRBJ1-4, with D unresolved. Trimming cost V 2 bases and J 5 bases, with 15 bases left between them. CDR3 size: 15 residues. Germline V gene data show CDR1 as GTSNPN and CDR2 as SVGIG (reference sequence). CDR3: CAWSILGLGNEKLFF. Here the CDR3 DNA reads TGTGCCTGGAGTATCCTGGGGTTGGGGAATGAAAAACTGTTTTTT.

The rearrangement links TRBV9 to TRBJ2-7; TRBD2 agrees at 9 bases. V shed 0 bases, J shed 5 bases, and the junction held 6 bases outside the gene matches. Germline CDR1 is SGDLS and CDR2 is YYNGEE. The CDR3 spans 15 residues. CDR3 sequence (DNA): TGTGCCAGCAGCGTAGAGCCAGCGGGGGGACACGAGCAGTACTTC. This sequence encodes CASSVEPAGGHEQYF.